Following are 27 T cell receptor beta chains from one sample sequenced in a study of CD8+ T cells in alopecia areata. cDNA serving as the sequencing template came from extracted, reverse transcribed RNA. The repertoire was sequenced with immunoSEQ multiplex PCR; TCRdb's copy has only in-frame clones and lacks some. The repertoire holds 200,000 or so clones, with more than 50% as singletons. Sequencing used CD8+ T cells sorted from blood. Every receptor here comes from a human donor in good health.

CDR3 amino acids: CAWSAGAPGANVLTF. The CDR3, as DNA: TGTGCCTGGAGTGCGGGGGCACCGGGGGCCAACGTCCTGACTTTC. This rearrangement joins TRBV30 to TRBJ2-6; D is perhaps TRBD1 or TRBD2 (6 bases each). Per the germline V gene, CDR1 is GTSNPN and CDR2 is SVGIG (reference sequence). Deletions cut 1 base from V and 4 bases from J, with 11 bases between. The length of the CDR3 is 15 residues.

The chain couples TRBV13 to TRBJ2-5; TRBD2 matches 12 bases. Trimming removed 0 bases from V and 4 bases from J; junction bases left unmatched: 3. Germline V gene data show CDR1 as PRHDT and CDR2 as FYEKMQ (reference sequence). There are 16 residues in the CDR3. CDR3 in amino acids: CASSLGLAGGPETQYF. The CDR3 region has the DNA TGTGCCAGCAGCTTAGGACTAGCGGGGGGACCAGAGACCCAGTACTTC.

This clone came up a few times. Different DNA sequences within this sample yield the same CDR3. The chain recombines TRBV27 with TRBJ2-6; no firm D call. Germline lookup yields CDR1 MNHEY and CDR2 SMNVEV (reference sequence). V shed 3 bases and J shed 0 bases, with 0 bases lying between them. The CDR3 is 13 residues long. This CDR3 is CASSFSGANVLTF. The CDR3 coding sequence is TGTGCCAGCAGTTTCTCTGGGGCCAACGTCCTGACTTTC.

The CDR3 loop is CASSVSPNDAAEAFF. CDR3 coding DNA: TGTGCCAGCAGCGTATCCCCCAATGACGCCGCTGAAGCTTTCTTT. The rearrangement uses TRBV9 and TRBJ1-1; D is ambiguous. The CDR3 is 15 residues long. The germline CDR1 and CDR2 sequences are SGDLS and YYNGEE. V lost 1 base and J lost 6, with 16 bases in between.

This rearrangement joins TRBV6-6 to TRBJ2-7; 11 bases match TRBD2. There are 16 residues in the CDR3. Germline-derived CDR1 and CDR2 are MNHNY and SVGAGI (reference sequence). V was clipped by 5 bases and J by 2 bases; unmatched bases: 8. The CDR3 is CASSPPGLAEPYEQYF. The CDR3 DNA follows: TGTGCCAGCAGTCCGCCGGGACTAGCGGAACCCTACGAGCAGTACTTC.

The V and J genes are TRBV14 and TRBJ2-5; 7 bases are shared with TRBD1. This CDR3 has 16 residues. In germline, CDR1 is SGHDN, CDR2 FVKESK. Germline trimming cut 1 base from V and 1 base from J; bases unmatched to any gene: 6. The CDR3 region is CASSQARDSLQETQYF. Written as DNA, the CDR3 is TGTGCCAGCAGCCAAGCCCGGGACAGCCTCCAAGAGACCCAGTACTTC.

This clone was seen a few times. The V and J genes are TRBV7-9 and TRBJ1-2; D gene unclear. The germline V gene encodes CDR1 SEHNR and CDR2 FQNEAQ (reference sequence). V lost 7 bases to trimming and J lost 4 bases, with 10 bases between them. This CDR3 is built from 12 residues. CDR3 nucleotides: TGTGCCAGCACCGCAGGAGGCTATGGCTACACCTTC. Protein: CASTAGGYGYTF.

The rearrangement links TRBV27 to TRBJ1-2; 7 nucleotides agree with TRBD1. V lost 6 bases to trimming and J lost 2 bases; unmatched junction nucleotides: 3. CDR1 is MNHEY and CDR2 is SMNVEV in the germline V gene (reference sequence). This CDR3 contains 13 residues. CDR3 DNA: TGTGCCAGCAGCTACAGGGGCAACTATGGCTACACCTTC. Its translation: CASSYRGNYGYTF.

The CDR3 spells CASSQGGGGYTF. The CDR3 nucleotides are TGCGCCAGCAGCCAAGGGGGAGGTGGCTACACCTTC. This chain uses TRBV4-1 with TRBJ1-2, with D hard to call. With 1 base removed from V and 7 bases from J, the gap between germline ends came to 7 bases. CDR1 is MGHRA and CDR2 is YSYEKL in the germline V gene. The length of the CDR3 is 12 residues.

This clone was picked up a small number of times. This chain uses TRBV7-9 with TRBJ1-3, with D hard to call. Germline V CDR1 and CDR2: SEHNR, FQNEAQ (reference sequence). This CDR3 is built from 13 residues. The ends were cut back, 6 bases at V and 3 bases at J, with 9 bases in the middle. As DNA, the CDR3 is TGTGCCAGCAGAGGGATCAGTGGAAACACCATATATTTT. Amino acid sequence: CASRGISGNTIYF.

This chain connects TRBV27 to TRBJ1-2; D possibly corresponds to TRBD1 (6 bases). The CDR3 consists of 13 residues. Germline assignment: CDR1 MNHEY and CDR2 SMNVEV (reference sequence). Trimming removed 6 bases from V and 5 bases from J, with 13 bases in between. The CDR3 here is CASSRNRAYGYTF. The CDR3 coding sequence is TGTGCCAGCAGCCGGAACAGGGCATATGGCTACACCTTC.

The chain carries TRBV5-1 and TRBJ1-1; possible D gene TRBD1, 6 bases. This CDR3 is built from 15 residues. V lost 0 bases and J lost 0, with 9 bases in between. The germline gives CDR1 SGHRS, CDR2 YFSETQ. CDR3 in DNA: TGCGCCAGCAGCTTGGTGGGACAATTGAACACTGAAGCTTTCTTT. This translates into CASSLVGQLNTEAFF.

The CDR3 region is CASRPTGVGANVLTF. The CDR3 nucleotides read TGTGCCAGCAGACCTACAGGTGTGGGGGCCAACGTCCTGACTTTC. V and J are TRBV7-9 and TRBJ2-6; D is possibly TRBD1 (5 bases). The CDR3 has 15 amino acids. Germline-derived CDR1 and CDR2 are SEHNR and FQNEAQ (reference sequence). With 6 bases removed from V and 4 bases from J, the gap between germline ends came to 13 bases. The whole variable domain, remainder taken from reference TRBV7-9 and TRBJ2-6, is DTGVSQNPRHKITKRGQNVTFRCDPISEHNRLYWYRQTLGQGPEFLTYFQNEAQLEKSRLLSDRFSAERPKGSFSTLEIQRTEQGDSAMYLCASRPTGVGANVLTFGAGSRLTVL.

This clone was seen a few times. This chain links TRBV7-2 with TRBJ2-3, with D tentatively TRBD2 (7 bases). Germline assignment: CDR1 SGHTA and CDR2 FQGNSA. The CDR3 length is 15 residues. V lost 7 bases and J lost 5, with 19 bases in between. CDR3 sequence: CASNLMGGALDTQYF. CDR3 sequence (DNA): TGTGCCAGCAACCTGATGGGGGGGGCACTAGATACGCAGTATTTT. Together with reference TRBV7-2 and TRBJ2-3, the CDR3 gives the full variable domain: GAGVSQSPSNKVTEKGKDVELRCDPISGHTALYWYRQSLGQGLEFLIYFQGNSAPDKSGLPSDRFSAERTGGSVSTLTIQRTQQEDSAVYLCASNLMGGALDTQYFGPGTRLTVL.

The gene calls are TRBV29-1 and TRBJ2-1, with TRBD2 as a possible D gene (5 bases). V gave up 3 bases and J gave up 5 bases, with 8 bases separating them. The germline CDR1 and CDR2 sequences are SQVTM and ANQGSEA. The CDR3 has 12 residues. CDR3 in DNA: TGCAGCGTTGAGATCGGGAACAATGAGCAGTTCTTC. It translates to CSVEIGNNEQFF.

This chain links TRBV6-6 with TRBJ2-3, with TRBD2 matching over 7 bases. J gave up 1 base and V 1 base, and 5 bases lay outside the gene matches. Germline assignment: CDR1 MNHNY and CDR2 SVGAGI (reference sequence). CDR3 length: 16 residues. The CDR3 DNA sequence: TGTGCCAGCAGTTACTGGCCGGGGGGACGCACAGATACGCAGTATTTT. Its protein is CASSYWPGGRTDTQYF.

J is TRBJ2-5 and V is TRBV30; maybe TRBD1 (6 bases). The CDR3 length is 13 residues. Germline V CDR1 and CDR2: GTSNPN, SVGIG (reference sequence). Between the trimmed V and J ends, which lost 3 bases and 1 base, there was a span of 9 bases. DNA for the CDR3: TGTGCCTGGAGCGTGACAGGCCAAGAGACCCAGTACTTC. This encodes CAWSVTGQETQYF.

The chain uses TRBV29-1 and TRBJ2-2; D not certain. From germline, CDR1 is SQVTM and CDR2 ANQGSEA. Deletions cut 7 bases from V and 4 bases from J, with 10 bases between. This CDR3 region has 12 residues. For the CDR3, the DNA is TGCAGCGCACGAGAGAGCACCGGGGAGCTGTTTTTT. Translation gives CSARESTGELFF.

This clone was detected only a few times. V is TRBV29-1 and J is TRBJ1-5, with D perhaps matching TRBD1 (5 bases). The CDR3 is made up of 14 amino acids. V lost 7 bases and J lost 7, with 20 bases in between. Germline V CDR1 and CDR2: SQVTM, ANQGSEA. CDR3 region: CSAGGMGLGQPQHF. CDR3 coding DNA: TGCAGCGCTGGGGGTATGGGCTTGGGCCAGCCCCAGCATTTT. Using reference TRBV29-1 and TRBJ1-5 for the parts outside the CDR3, the full variable domain is SAVISQKPSRDICQRGTSLTIQCQVDSQVTMMFWYRQQPGQSLTLIATANQGSEATYESGFVIDKFPISRPNLTFSTLTVSNMSPEDSSIYLCSAGGMGLGQPQHFGDGTRLSIL.

This chain links TRBV15 with TRBJ2-1, with 9 bases lining up with TRBD2. CDR3 length: 16 residues. Per germline, CDR1 LNHNV and CDR2 YYDKDF (reference sequence). The V gene end was trimmed by 5 bases and the J gene end by 2 bases; junction bases not matched to a gene: 7. The CDR3 DNA follows: TGTGCCACCAGCCGGGAGCGGGGGGCGGCCTACAATGAGCAGTTCTTC. Protein product: CATSRERGAAYNEQFF. Filled out from reference TRBV15 and TRBJ2-1, the complete variable domain reads DAMVIQNPRYQVTQFGKPVTLSCSQTLNHNVMYWYQQKSSQAPKLLFHYYDKDFNNEADTPDNFQSRRPNTSFCFLDIRSPGLGDTAMYLCATSRERGAAYNEQFFGPGTRLTVL.

This chain joins TRBV25-1 and TRBJ2-6; D is unclear. CDR3 length: 15 residues. Germline assignment: CDR1 MGHDK and CDR2 SYGVNS. V lost 2 bases to trimming and J lost 0 bases, with 5 bases between them. CDR3 coding DNA: TGTGCCAGCAGTGAAGTCCGCTCTGGGGCCAACGTCCTGACTTTC. As protein: CASSEVRSGANVLTF.

This clone occurred a few times. The CDR3 loop is CASSLGNPANQPQHF. CDR3 DNA sequence: TGTGCCAGCAGCTTAGGGAACCCTGCAAATCAGCCCCAGCATTTT. The J gene is TRBJ1-5, the V gene TRBV7-9; D remains ambiguous. The CDR3 extends over 15 amino acids. Trimming left V 1 base short and J 4 bases short, with 11 bases between. Germline loops: CDR1 SEHNR, CDR2 FQNEAQ (reference sequence).

This clone came up a few times. The rearrangement joins TRBV29-1 to TRBJ2-2, with D hard to call. Germline V CDR1 and CDR2: SQVTM, ANQGSEA. V was pared by 3 bases and J by 4 bases, with 9 bases between. This CDR3 is 13 amino acids long. The CDR3 loop is CSVEVRATGELFF. DNA of the CDR3: TGCAGCGTTGAGGTCCGGGCCACCGGGGAGCTGTTTTTT.

The table lists this clone with a few counts. This chain connects TRBV4-1 to TRBJ1-1, with 7 bases that match TRBD1. This CDR3 has 13 residues. CDR1 is MGHRA, CDR2 YSYEKL, per germline. The trim removed 4 bases at V and 5 bases at J, leaving 4 bases unmatched. The CDR3 DNA sequence: TGCGCCAGCAGCCCGGGACAGCGAACTGAAGCTTTCTTT. This encodes CASSPGQRTEAFF.

For the CDR3, the DNA is TGTGCCAGCAGCTTGGGACAGATGAACACTGAAGCTTTCTTT. Encoded protein: CASSLGQMNTEAFF. The rearrangement joins TRBV7-9 to TRBJ1-1; 7 bases map to TRBD1. CDR3 size: 14 residues. Germline CDR1 is SEHNR and CDR2 is FQNEAQ (reference sequence). With 3 bases clipped from V and 0 bases from J, the junction kept 1 base outside the gene matches. Supplemented by reference TRBV7-9 and TRBJ1-1, the full variable domain reads DTGVSQNPRHKITKRGQNVTFRCDPISEHNRLYWYRQTLGQGPEFLTYFQNEAQLEKSRLLSDRFSAERPKGSFSTLEIQRTEQGDSAMYLCASSLGQMNTEAFFGQGTRLTVV.

The V call is TRBV6-5, the J call TRBJ2-1; D call uncertain. CDR3 length: 14 residues. CDR1 and CDR2 (germline): MNHEY, SVGAGI. Trimming stripped 2 bases from V and 7 bases from J, with 12 bases between. Here the CDR3 DNA reads TGTGCCAGCAGTTACACATCTACGGGTAATGAGCAGTTCTTC. Protein product: CASSYTSTGNEQFF.

CDR3 nucleotides: TGTGCCAGCAGTTCCCAGCTCGGCTCCTACGAGCAGTACTTC. Translated: CASSSQLGSYEQYF. The rearrangement joins TRBV27 to TRBJ2-7; no definite D call. The V end lost 4 bases, the J end lost 0 bases, and 10 bases lay between the germline ends. Germline CDR1 is MNHEY and CDR2 is SMNVEV (reference sequence). The CDR3 consists of 14 residues.